The clone carrying this TCR beta chain was detected once. This sample was taken from a study of blood T cell repertoires in COVID-19. Background on the study: Italy, Spain and the United States were the sources of the convalescent and acute COVID-19 samples. In each case, the material was cDNA or gDNA derived from T cells, B-cell-depleted T cells, or PBMCs.

The authors' processing: Using reference gene primer amplification, nucleated cell counts were estimated. Assay used: immunoSEQ multiplex PCR; TCRdb lists only in-frame clones, some missing. The V and J calls and the clone size are those of that table, but D and trimming were determined from the DNA. The table records around 43,000 clones, approximately 80% of them present only once. The specimen sequenced was peripheral blood. This TCR came from a human donor in a cohort sampled during active COVID-19.

CDR3: CASSIGLPDTQYF. The CDR3 bases are TGTGCCAGTAGTATAGGGCTCCCCGATACGCAGTATTTT. This sequence joins TRBV19 and TRBJ2-3; D is ambiguous. CDR1 LNHDA and CDR2 SQIVND come from the germline V gene (reference sequence). CDR3 length equals 13 residues. Trimming removed 1 base at V and 6 bases at J, with 8 bases between.